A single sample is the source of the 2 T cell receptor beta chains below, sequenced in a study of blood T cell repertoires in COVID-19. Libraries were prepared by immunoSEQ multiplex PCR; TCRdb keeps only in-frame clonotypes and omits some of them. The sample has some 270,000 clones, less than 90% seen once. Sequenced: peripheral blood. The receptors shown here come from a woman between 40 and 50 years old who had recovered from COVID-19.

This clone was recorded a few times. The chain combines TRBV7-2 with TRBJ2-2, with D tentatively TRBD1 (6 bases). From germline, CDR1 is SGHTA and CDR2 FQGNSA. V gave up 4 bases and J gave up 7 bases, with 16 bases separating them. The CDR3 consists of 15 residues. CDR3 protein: CASSYQGQRSGELFF. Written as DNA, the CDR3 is TGTGCCAGCAGCTATCAAGGACAGCGAAGCGGGGAGCTGTTTTTT. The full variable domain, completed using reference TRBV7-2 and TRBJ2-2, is GAGVSQSPSNKVTEKGKDVELRCDPISGHTALYWYRQSLGQGLEFLIYFQGNSAPDKSGLPSDRFSAERTGGSVSTLTIQRTQQEDSAVYLCASSYQGQRSGELFFGEGSRLTVL.

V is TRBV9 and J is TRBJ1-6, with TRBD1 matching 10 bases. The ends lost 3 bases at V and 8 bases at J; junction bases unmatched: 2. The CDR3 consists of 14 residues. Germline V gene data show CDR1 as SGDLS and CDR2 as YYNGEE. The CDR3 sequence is CASSAGQGHSPLHF. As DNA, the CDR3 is TGTGCCAGCAGCGCGGGACAGGGGCATTCACCCCTCCACTTT.